Each of the 7 T cell receptor beta chains below was sequenced from the same sample in a study of T cell responses to AZD1222 COVID-19 vaccine. Using immunoSEQ multiplex PCR, the repertoire was profiled, and TCRdb retains in-frame clones only, with some absent. The sample gives about 130,000 clones, around 90% of which show up once; more than 5.5% is in the top ten. Sequences were derived from peripheral blood, sampled on day 0 of AZD1222 vaccination. These TCRs come from an adult in good health.

The chain carries TRBV10-2 and TRBJ2-3, with D unclear. Trimming left V 4 bases short and J 4 bases short, with 3 bases between. CDR1 WSHSY and CDR2 SAAADI come from the germline V gene. The CDR3 consists of 11 residues. Here the CDR3 reads CASSAADTQYF. The CDR3 coding sequence is TGCGCCAGCAGTGCTGCAGATACGCAGTATTTT.

The chain uses TRBV28 and TRBJ1-6, with D possibly matching TRBD1 (5 bases). The CDR3 length is 17 residues. With 4 bases removed from V and 5 bases from J, the gap between germline ends came to 18 bases. CDR1 is MDHEN, CDR2 SYDVKM, per germline. The CDR3 loop is CASSSGGSSFDNSPLHF. As DNA, the CDR3 is TGTGCCAGCAGTTCCGGGGGGTCGTCGTTCGATAATTCACCCCTCCACTTT.

The chain couples TRBV20-1 to TRBJ2-5, with 11 bases that match TRBD2. The CDR3 sequence is 17 residues long. Germline V gene sequence: CDR1 DFQATT, CDR2 SNEGSKA (reference sequence). Trimming at V came to 3 bases and at J to 5 bases, leaving 14 bases not matched to a gene. CDR3 residues: CSASKASGRTIRETQYF. CDR3 nucleotide sequence: TGCAGTGCTAGTAAGGCTAGCGGGAGGACTATCCGGGAGACCCAGTACTTC.

This clone was detected a few times. The V gene is TRBV11-2, the J gene TRBJ2-2; no clear D gene. The CDR3 has 14 amino acids. CDR1 and CDR2 from the germline V gene are SGHAT and FQNNGV. Deletions cut 5 bases from V and 2 bases from J, with 9 bases between. The CDR3 region is CASSEQHNTGELFF. The CDR3 DNA reads TGTGCCAGCAGCGAACAGCATAACACCGGGGAGCTGTTTTTT.

The chain recombines TRBV9 with TRBJ1-2, with 8 bases identical to TRBD1. CDR3 length: 19 residues. Germline V CDR1 and CDR2: SGDLS, YYNGEE. Trimming at V came to 3 bases and at J to 6 bases, leaving 22 bases not matched to a gene. The CDR3 region has the DNA TGTGCCAGCAGCGAGGGGCGTAGGGCAGGGGGCGCGAGTTACGATGGCTACACCTTC. Translated: CASSEGRRAGGASYDGYTF.

The chain carries TRBV3-1 (or the pseudogene TRBV3-2) and TRBJ1-1, with a tentative D call TRBD1 (5 bases). Trimming removed 6 bases from V and 0 bases from J, with 17 bases in between. In germline, CDR1 is LGHDT, CDR2 YNNKEL (reference sequence). CDR3 length: 16 residues. The CDR3 nucleotides read TGTGCCAGCAGACCCAAGGCGGGGCTCATGAACACTGAAGCTTTCTTT. It specifies CASRPKAGLMNTEAFF.

This chain links TRBV5-1 with TRBJ1-2; 10 nucleotides line up with TRBD1. J was trimmed by 8 bases and V by 0 bases; bases with no gene match: 10. There are 16 residues in the CDR3. Germline V gene sequence: CDR1 SGHRS, CDR2 YFSETQ. The CDR3 is CASSLGNGQGDWGYTF. CDR3 DNA: TGCGCCAGCAGCTTGGGGAACGGACAGGGGGATTGGGGCTACACCTTC. Together with reference TRBV5-1 and TRBJ1-2, the CDR3 gives the full variable domain: KAGVTQTPRYLIKTRGQQVTLSCSPISGHRSVSWYQQTPGQGLQFLFEYFSETQRNKGNFPGRFSGRQFSNSRSEMNVSTLELGDSALYLCASSLGNGQGDWGYTFGSGTRLTVV.